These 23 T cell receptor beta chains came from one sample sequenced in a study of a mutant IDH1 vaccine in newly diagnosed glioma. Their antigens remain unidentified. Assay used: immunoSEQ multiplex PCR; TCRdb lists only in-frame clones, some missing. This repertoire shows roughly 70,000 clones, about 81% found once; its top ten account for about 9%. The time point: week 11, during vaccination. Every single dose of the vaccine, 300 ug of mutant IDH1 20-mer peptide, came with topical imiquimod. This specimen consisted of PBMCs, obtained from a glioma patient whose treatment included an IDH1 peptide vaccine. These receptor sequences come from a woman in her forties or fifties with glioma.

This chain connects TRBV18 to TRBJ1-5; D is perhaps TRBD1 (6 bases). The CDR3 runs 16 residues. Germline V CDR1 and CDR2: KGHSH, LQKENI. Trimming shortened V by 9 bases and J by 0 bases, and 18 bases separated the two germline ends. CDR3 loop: CARRVQGMNSNQPQHF. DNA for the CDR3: TGTGCCAGGAGAGTTCAGGGGATGAATAGCAATCAGCCCCAGCATTTT.

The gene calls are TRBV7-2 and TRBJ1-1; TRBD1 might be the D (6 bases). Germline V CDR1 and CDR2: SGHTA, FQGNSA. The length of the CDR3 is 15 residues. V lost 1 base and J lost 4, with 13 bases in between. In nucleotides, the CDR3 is TGTGCCAGCAGCTTAGTCGTGGGGGGGGCCACTGAAGCTTTCTTT. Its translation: CASSLVVGGATEAFF.

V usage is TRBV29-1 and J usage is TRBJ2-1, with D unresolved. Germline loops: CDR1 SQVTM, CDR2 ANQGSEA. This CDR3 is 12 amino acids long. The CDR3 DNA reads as TGCATCATCATCGGCTCCTACAATGAGCAGTTCTTC. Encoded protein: CIIIGSYNEQFF.

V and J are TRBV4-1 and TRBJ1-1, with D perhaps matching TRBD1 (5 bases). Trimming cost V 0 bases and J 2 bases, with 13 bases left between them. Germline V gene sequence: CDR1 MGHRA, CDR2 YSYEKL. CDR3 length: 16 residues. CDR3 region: CASSQEPRGSNTEAFF. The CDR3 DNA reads TGCGCCAGCAGCCAAGAACCAAGGGGCTCTAACACTGAAGCTTTCTTT.

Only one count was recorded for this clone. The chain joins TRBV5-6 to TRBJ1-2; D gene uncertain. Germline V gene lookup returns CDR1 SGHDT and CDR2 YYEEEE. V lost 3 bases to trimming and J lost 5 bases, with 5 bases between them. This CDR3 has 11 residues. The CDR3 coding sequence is TGTGCCAGCAGCTGGGGTTATGGCTACACCTTC. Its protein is CASSWGYGYTF.

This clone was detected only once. The DNA for the CDR3 is TGTGCCTGGAGTGTACTTGGCCAGGGCGACTATGGCTACACCTTC. It encodes CAWSVLGQGDYGYTF. The chain employs TRBV30 and TRBJ1-2, with D possibly TRBD1 on 5 matching bases. The CDR3 length is 15 residues. The V end lost 0 bases, the J end lost 3 bases, and 14 bases lay between the germline ends. The germline CDR1 and CDR2 sequences are GTSNPN and SVGIG (reference sequence).

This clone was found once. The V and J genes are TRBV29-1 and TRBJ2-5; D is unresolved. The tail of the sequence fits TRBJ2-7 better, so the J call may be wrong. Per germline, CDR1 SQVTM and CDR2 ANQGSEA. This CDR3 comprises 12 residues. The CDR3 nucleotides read TGCAGCGTTGAAGTTAGGTCCTACGAGCAGTACTTC. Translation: CSVEVRSYEQYF.

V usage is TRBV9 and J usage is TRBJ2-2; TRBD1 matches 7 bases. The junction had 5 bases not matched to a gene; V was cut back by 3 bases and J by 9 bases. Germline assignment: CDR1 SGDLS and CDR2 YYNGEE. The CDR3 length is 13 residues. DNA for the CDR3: TGTGCCAGCAGCGCCAGGGGGAGTAGGGAGCTGTTTTTT. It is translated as CASSARGSRELFF.

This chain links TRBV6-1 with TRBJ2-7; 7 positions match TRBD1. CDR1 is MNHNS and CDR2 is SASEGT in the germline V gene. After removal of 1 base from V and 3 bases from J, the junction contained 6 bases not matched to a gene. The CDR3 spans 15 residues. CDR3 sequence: CASSEGQGAHYEQYF. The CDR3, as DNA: TGTGCCAGCAGTGAAGGACAGGGAGCCCACTACGAGCAGTACTTC.

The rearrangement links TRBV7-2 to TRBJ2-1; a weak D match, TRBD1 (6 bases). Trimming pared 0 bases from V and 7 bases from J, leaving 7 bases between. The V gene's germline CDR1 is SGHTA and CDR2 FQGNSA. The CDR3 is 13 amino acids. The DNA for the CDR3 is TGTGCCAGCAGCTTAGCGGGGGCAAATGAGCAGTTCTTC. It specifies CASSLAGANEQFF.

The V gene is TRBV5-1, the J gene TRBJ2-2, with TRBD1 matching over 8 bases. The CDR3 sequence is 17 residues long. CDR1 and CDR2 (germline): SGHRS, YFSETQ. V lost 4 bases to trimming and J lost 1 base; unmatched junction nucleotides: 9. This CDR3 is CASSADRGTVNTGELFF. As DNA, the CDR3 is TGCGCCAGCAGCGCCGACAGGGGCACTGTGAACACCGGGGAGCTGTTTTTT.

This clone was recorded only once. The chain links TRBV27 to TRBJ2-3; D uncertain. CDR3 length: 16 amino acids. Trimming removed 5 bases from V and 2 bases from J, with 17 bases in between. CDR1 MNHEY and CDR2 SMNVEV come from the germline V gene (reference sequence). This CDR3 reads CASSPQWVGHTDTQYF. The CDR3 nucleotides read TGTGCCAGCAGTCCCCAATGGGTAGGGCACACAGATACGCAGTATTTT.

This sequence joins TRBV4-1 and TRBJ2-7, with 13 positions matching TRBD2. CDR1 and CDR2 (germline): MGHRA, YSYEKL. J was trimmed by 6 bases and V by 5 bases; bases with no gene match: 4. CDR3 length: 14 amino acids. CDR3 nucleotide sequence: TGCGCCAGCAGCGAGACTAGCGGGGGGTTCGAGCAGTACTTC. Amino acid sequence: CASSETSGGFEQYF.

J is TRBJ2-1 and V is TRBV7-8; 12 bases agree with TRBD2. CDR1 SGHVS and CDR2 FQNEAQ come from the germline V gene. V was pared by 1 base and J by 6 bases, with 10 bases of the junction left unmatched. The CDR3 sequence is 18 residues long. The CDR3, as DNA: TGTGCCAGCAGCTTAGGGACTAGCGGGGTACCCGCGTTCAATGAGCAGTTCTTC. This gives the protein CASSLGTSGVPAFNEQFF.

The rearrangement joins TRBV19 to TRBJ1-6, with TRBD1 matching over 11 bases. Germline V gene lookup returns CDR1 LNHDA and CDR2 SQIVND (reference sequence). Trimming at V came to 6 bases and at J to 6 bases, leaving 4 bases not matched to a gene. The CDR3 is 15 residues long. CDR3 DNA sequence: TGTGCCAGTAGCCGAGGACAGGGGGCTAATTCACCCCTCCACTTT. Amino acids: CASSRGQGANSPLHF.

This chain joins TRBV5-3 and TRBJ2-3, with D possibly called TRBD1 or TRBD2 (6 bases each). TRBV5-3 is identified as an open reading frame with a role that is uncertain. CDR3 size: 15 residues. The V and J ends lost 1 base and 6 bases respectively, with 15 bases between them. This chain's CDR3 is CARSLYGGPGDTQYF. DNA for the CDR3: TGTGCCAGAAGCTTGTATGGGGGGCCCGGGGATACGCAGTATTTT.

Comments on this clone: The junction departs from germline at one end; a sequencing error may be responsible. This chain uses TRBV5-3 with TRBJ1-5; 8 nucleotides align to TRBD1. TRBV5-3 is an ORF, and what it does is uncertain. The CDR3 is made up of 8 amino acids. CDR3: CAEGQARF. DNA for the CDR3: TGTGCTGAGGGACAGGCCCGTTTT.

The CDR3 loop is CSVEGVGGAAYNSPLHF. The CDR3 bases are TGCAGCGTTGAAGGGGTGGGGGGGGCGGCCTATAATTCACCCCTCCACTTT. V and J are TRBV29-1 and TRBJ1-6; D is perhaps TRBD1 (6 bases). The CDR3 sequence is 17 residues long. The ends were cut back, 1 base at V and 2 bases at J, with 15 bases in the middle. Germline V lookup: CDR1 SQVTM, CDR2 ANQGSEA.

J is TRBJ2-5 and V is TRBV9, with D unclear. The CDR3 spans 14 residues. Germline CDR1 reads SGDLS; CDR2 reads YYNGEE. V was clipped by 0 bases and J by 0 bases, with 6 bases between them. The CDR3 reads CASSVGPYQETQYF. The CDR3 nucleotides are TGTGCCAGCAGCGTAGGTCCCTACCAAGAGACCCAGTACTTC. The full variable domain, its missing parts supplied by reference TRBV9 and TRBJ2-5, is DSGVTQTPKHLITATGQRVTLRCSPRSGDLSVYWYQQSLDQGLQFLIQYYNGEERAKGNILERFSAQQFPDLHSELNLSSLELGDSALYFCASSVGPYQETQYFGPGTRLLVL.

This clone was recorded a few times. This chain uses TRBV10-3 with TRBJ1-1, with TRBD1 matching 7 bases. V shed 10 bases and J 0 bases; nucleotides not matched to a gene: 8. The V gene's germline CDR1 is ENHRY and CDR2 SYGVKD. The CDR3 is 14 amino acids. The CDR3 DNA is TGTGCCACGAACCGGGACAGATTGAACACTGAAGCTTTCTTT. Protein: CATNRDRLNTEAFF.

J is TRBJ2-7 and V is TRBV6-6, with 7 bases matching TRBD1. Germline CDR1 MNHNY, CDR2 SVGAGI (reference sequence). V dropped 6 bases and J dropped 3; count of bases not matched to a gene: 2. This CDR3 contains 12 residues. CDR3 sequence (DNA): TGTGCCAGCAGACCAGGGGGCTACGAGCAGTACTTC. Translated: CASRPGGYEQYF.

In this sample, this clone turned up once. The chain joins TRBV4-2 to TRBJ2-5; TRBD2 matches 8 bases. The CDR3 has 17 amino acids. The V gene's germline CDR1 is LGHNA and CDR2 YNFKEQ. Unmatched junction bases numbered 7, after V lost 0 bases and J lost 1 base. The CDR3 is CASSQEERGSLQETQYF. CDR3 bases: TGTGCCAGCAGCCAAGAAGAGCGGGGGTCCCTCCAAGAGACCCAGTACTTC.

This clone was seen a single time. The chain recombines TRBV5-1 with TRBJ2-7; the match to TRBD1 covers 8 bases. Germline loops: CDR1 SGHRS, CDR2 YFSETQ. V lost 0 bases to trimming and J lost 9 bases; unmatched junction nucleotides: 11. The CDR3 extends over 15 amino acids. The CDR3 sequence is CASSLAGTGSVGQYF. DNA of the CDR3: TGCGCCAGCAGCTTGGCCGGGACAGGTTCTGTCGGGCAGTACTTC.